This T cell receptor beta chain is drawn from a study of blood T cell repertoires in COVID-19. Overall study context: There were acute and convalescent COVID-19 samples, and they came from the United States, Italy and Spain. T cells, B-cell-depleted T cells, or PBMCs supplied cDNA or gDNA.

This CDR3 contains 15 residues. Germline CDR1 reads DFQATT; CDR2 reads SNEGSKA (reference sequence). V lost 3 bases, J lost 3 bases, and 15 bases lay in between. Source study methods: Amplification with reference gene primers provided the estimates of nucleated cell counts. The table came from immunoSEQ multiplex PCR; TCRdb's copy has only in-frame clones and leaves some out. D and trimming come from the DNA, and the V and J calls and clone size come from that table. The sample has around 450,000 clones, roughly 90% seen once. This receptor was identified in a woman in her thirties with acute or convalescent COVID-19. The sequenced material came from peripheral blood. The J gene is TRBJ2-4, the V gene TRBV20-1; D is possibly TRBD1 (6 bases). DNA of the CDR3: TGCAGTGCTAGTGGGCAGGGGTTAGACAAAAACATTCAGTACTTC. This sequence encodes CSASGQGLDKNIQYF.